The T cell receptor (beta chain) described here comes from a study of T cells after yellow fever vaccination. The germline gives CDR1 LGHNA, CDR2 YSLEER. With V trimmed by 2 bases and J by 4 bases, 10 bases remained unmatched. This CDR3 has 17 residues. This clonotype turned up a few times. TCRdb reprocessed the 5' RACE reads with MiXCR, giving one entry per CDR3 protein. This sample has 100,000 to 150,000 distinct CDR3 sequences, with around 15% found just once. The source material was CD8+ T cells sorted from PBMCs, sampled 5 days after the yellow fever booster vaccination. This TCR came from a man aged 18 to 35 who received the YFV17D yellow fever vaccine. The chain carries TRBV4-3 and TRBJ1-1; 10 positions agree with TRBD1. CDR3 loop: CASSQRFGTGETTEAFF. In nucleotides, the CDR3 is TGCGCCAGCAGCCAAAGATTCGGGACAGGGGAAACCACTGAAGCTTTCTTT.